Presented here are 30 T cell receptor beta chains from one specimen sequenced in a study of CXCR3-negative and CXCR3-positive naive CD8 T cells. Via 5' RACE with UMI labels, TRB cDNA libraries were prepared. TCRdb reworked the 5' RACE reads into one entry per CDR3 protein, no DNA. This sample contains 100,000 to 150,000 distinct CDR3 sequences. Sequencing was done on a sample of naive CXCR3- CD8+ T cells from blood. Subset meaning: CD45RO-CCR7+CD27+CD95- naive CD8+ T cells lacking CXCR3 (TNR3-). The receptors come from a human donor in good health. Some clones in this sample may be carry-over from other donors' samples.

The CDR3 spells CASSFKGPGDTQYF. The gene calls are TRBV7-9 and TRBJ2-3; TCRdb's assignment of TRBD2 cannot be checked, as there is no DNA. CDR1 is SEHNR, CDR2 FQNEAQ, per germline (reference sequence). CDR3 size: 14 residues.

The chain employs TRBV5-1 and TRBJ2-7; the D gene TCRdb calls, TRBD1, cannot be checked with no DNA. This CDR3 is built from 14 residues. The germline V gene has CDR1 SGHRS and CDR2 YFSETQ. The CDR3 sequence is CASSLGGPPTEQYF. Complete variable domain (other parts from reference TRBV5-1 and TRBJ2-7): KAGVTQTPRYLIKTRGQQVTLSCSPISGHRSVSWYQQTPGQGLQFLFEYFSETQRNKGNFPGRFSGRQFSNSRSEMNVSTLELGDSALYLCASSLGGPPTEQYFGPGTRLTVT.

V and J are TRBV20-1 and TRBJ2-3; TCRdb calls TRBD1, which cannot be checked without DNA. The CDR3 is 14 amino acids. The germline V gene has CDR1 DFQATT and CDR2 SNEGSKA (reference sequence). CDR3 protein: CSARGQRATDTQYF.

This chain joins TRBV29-1 and TRBJ2-7; TCRdb outputs TRBD1, but without DNA this stays unchecked. The CDR3 extends over 17 amino acids. CDR1 and CDR2 (germline): SQVTM, ANQGSEA. CDR3 protein: CSVEAPLGTAESYEQYF.

The chain is built from TRBV28 and TRBJ2-3. The CDR3 is 11 residues long. From germline, CDR1 is MDHEN and CDR2 SYDVKM. CDR3: CASSLLRTQYF.

The chain employs TRBV28 and TRBJ2-7. This CDR3 has 12 residues. Germline V gives CDR1 MDHEN, CDR2 SYDVKM. The CDR3 protein is CASSSLSYEQYF.

The V call is TRBV7-9, the J call TRBJ1-1. Germline V gives CDR1 SEHNR, CDR2 FQNEAQ (reference sequence). This CDR3 is 16 amino acids long. The chain's CDR3 is CASSLFLAGRSTEAFF.

The CDR3 sequence is CSVAAAGYTDTQYF. The V and J genes are TRBV29-1 and TRBJ2-3; the D call of TRBD2 rests on TCRdb alone, since no DNA is present to check it. Germline V gives CDR1 SQVTM, CDR2 ANQGSEA. The CDR3 is 14 amino acids.

This chain connects TRBV28 to TRBJ2-5; TCRdb proposes TRBD1, but this gene call is untestable without DNA. Germline lookup yields CDR1 MDHEN and CDR2 SYDVKM. This CDR3 is built from 14 residues. The CDR3 loop reads CASSLSWTGETQYF. The entire variable domain, with the rest obtained from reference TRBV28 and TRBJ2-5, is as follows: DVKVTQSSRYLVKRTGEKVFLECVQDMDHENMFWYRQDPGLGLRLIYFSYDVKMKEKGDIPEGYSVSREKKERFSLILESASTNQTSMYLCASSLSWTGETQYFGPGTRLLVL.

The V and J genes are TRBV4-1 and TRBJ1-4; TCRdb designates TRBD1, a call that cannot be tested without DNA. The V gene's germline CDR1 is MGHRA and CDR2 YSYEKL. The CDR3 runs to 17 residues. The CDR3 sequence is CASSQVPVRGRDEKLFF.

The V gene is TRBV18, the J gene TRBJ1-1; there is no DNA to check the TCRdb D call of TRBD1. This CDR3 is built from 16 residues. Germline CDR1 and CDR2: KGHSH and LQKENI. CDR3 loop: CASSSDTGQALFEAFF.

The V gene is TRBV20-1, the J gene TRBJ2-3; with no DNA, the TCRdb D assignment of TRBD2 cannot be verified. Germline CDR1 is DFQATT and CDR2 is SNEGSKA (reference sequence). The CDR3 is 19 amino acids. CDR3 protein: CSARTQPSGGSDNTDTQYF.

V is TRBV6-5 and J is TRBJ2-5. This CDR3 is built from 15 residues. The V gene's germline CDR1 is MNHEY and CDR2 SVGAGI. Here the CDR3 reads CASIKNLDGEETQYF.

The chain recombines TRBV28 with TRBJ2-5. The germline gives CDR1 MDHEN, CDR2 SYDVKM. The CDR3 totals 14 residues. CDR3 region: CASSTTTGQETQYF.

This chain links TRBV19 with TRBJ1-5; TCRdb's D gene call, TRBD1, goes unchecked for lack of DNA. The CDR3 has 14 residues. From germline, CDR1 is LNHDA and CDR2 SQIVND (reference sequence). CDR3 loop: CASSIAGGNQPQHF.

This chain links TRBV10-3 with TRBJ1-5; TCRdb calls TRBD1, which cannot be checked without DNA. Germline V gene sequence: CDR1 ENHRY, CDR2 SYGVKD. This CDR3 region has 15 residues. The CDR3: CAISDSGGGNQPQHF.

V is TRBV28 and J is TRBJ2-5; the D gene TCRdb calls, TRBD1, cannot be checked with no DNA. Germline CDR1 MDHEN, CDR2 SYDVKM. The CDR3 spans 12 residues. The CDR3: CASGTGEETQYF.

The chain carries TRBV5-1 and TRBJ1-1; TCRdb selects TRBD1, and the lack of DNA leaves this call unchecked. CDR1 and CDR2 from the germline V gene are SGHRS and YFSETQ. There are 13 residues in the CDR3. CDR3 protein: CASSSQGAGEAFF.

CDR3 protein: CASSEGLATYEQYF. The chain links TRBV6-1 to TRBJ2-7. Per germline, CDR1 MNHNS and CDR2 SASEGT. The length of the CDR3 is 14 residues.

The chain combines TRBV12-3 or TRBV12-4 with TRBJ2-7; TCRdb's D call of TRBD1 is untestable without DNA. This CDR3 has 17 residues. The CDR3 loop is CASSFYLGGAPGEEQYF.

V and J are TRBV7-9 and TRBJ1-2; TCRdb picks TRBD1, but there is no DNA to check that call. Germline V gene lookup returns CDR1 SEHNR and CDR2 FQNEAQ (reference sequence). The CDR3 runs 14 residues. The CDR3: CASSPGQGVYGYTF.

The V call is TRBV5-1, the J call TRBJ2-3. The germline gives CDR1 SGHRS, CDR2 YFSETQ. This CDR3 contains 13 residues. CDR3 protein: CASSEVSTDTQYF.

The chain carries TRBV23-1 and TRBJ2-1. TRBV23-1 is filed as an ORF, its function uncertain. CDR3 size: 12 residues. The CDR3 reads CASSHGEKEQFF.

This rearrangement joins TRBV6-4 to TRBJ2-1; TCRdb calls TRBD2, which cannot be checked without DNA. Germline V gives CDR1 MRHNA, CDR2 SNTAGT. The CDR3 spans 17 residues. CDR3 residues: CASSDSWTSGNYNEQFF.

The chain recombines TRBV20-1 with TRBJ2-7; TCRdb's D call, TRBD1, is unchecked because there is no DNA. CDR1 and CDR2 from the germline V gene are DFQATT and SNEGSKA (reference sequence). This CDR3 contains 15 residues. This CDR3 reads CSARDRGQGSYEQYF.

The V and J genes are TRBV6-1 and TRBJ2-3; TCRdb selects TRBD1, and the lack of DNA leaves this call unchecked. Per germline, CDR1 MNHNS and CDR2 SASEGT. The CDR3 is 16 amino acids. CDR3 loop: CASSEALRRGADTQYF.

The V and J genes are TRBV7-9 and TRBJ1-5; TCRdb proposes TRBD1, but this gene call is untestable without DNA. This CDR3 comprises 15 residues. Germline CDR1 reads SEHNR; CDR2 reads FQNEAQ (reference sequence). The chain's CDR3 is CASSSSDRGLESQHF.

The chain joins TRBV7-6 to TRBJ2-2; TCRdb's D gene call, TRBD2, goes unchecked for lack of DNA. CDR1 is SGHVS, CDR2 FNYEAQ, per germline. The CDR3 loop spans 17 amino acids. CDR3 loop: CASSPHSTSQFAGELFF.

The rearrangement joins TRBV20-1 to TRBJ2-1. This CDR3 region has 12 residues. Germline lookup yields CDR1 DFQATT and CDR2 SNEGSKA (reference sequence). The CDR3 here is CSARDRVNEQFF.

J is TRBJ2-3 and V is TRBV4-2. The CDR3 runs 15 residues. Germline CDR1 reads LGHNA; CDR2 reads YNFKEQ. The CDR3 protein is CASSQVIGDTDTQYF.